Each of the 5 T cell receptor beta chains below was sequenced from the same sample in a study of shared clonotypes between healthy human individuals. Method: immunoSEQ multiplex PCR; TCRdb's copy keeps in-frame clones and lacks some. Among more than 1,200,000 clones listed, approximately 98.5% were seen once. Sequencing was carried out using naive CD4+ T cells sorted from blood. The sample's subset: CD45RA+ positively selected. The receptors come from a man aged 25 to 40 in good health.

In nucleotides, the CDR3 is TGTGCCCGGACGTTTGGTCGAGATACTGAAGCTTTCTTT. Encoded protein: CARTFGRDTEAFF. The chain recombines TRBV30 with TRBJ1-1; D call uncertain. Looked up from germline, CDR1 is GTSNPN and CDR2 is SVGIG (reference sequence). Trimming shortened V by 8 bases and J by 5 bases, and 18 bases separated the two germline ends. This CDR3 comprises 13 residues.

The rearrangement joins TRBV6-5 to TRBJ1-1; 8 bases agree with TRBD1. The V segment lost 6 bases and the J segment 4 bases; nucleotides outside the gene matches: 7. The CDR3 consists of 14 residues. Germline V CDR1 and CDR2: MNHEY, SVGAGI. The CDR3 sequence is CASSRQGISTEAFF. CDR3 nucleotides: TGTGCCAGCAGCCGACAGGGGATCAGCACTGAAGCTTTCTTT.

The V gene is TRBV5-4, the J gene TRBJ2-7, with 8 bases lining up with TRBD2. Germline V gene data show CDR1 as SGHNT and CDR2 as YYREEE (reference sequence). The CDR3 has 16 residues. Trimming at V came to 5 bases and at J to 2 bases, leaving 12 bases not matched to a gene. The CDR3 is CASRIDQREPAYEQYF. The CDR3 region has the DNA TGTGCCAGCAGAATTGACCAGCGGGAGCCAGCCTACGAGCAGTACTTC.

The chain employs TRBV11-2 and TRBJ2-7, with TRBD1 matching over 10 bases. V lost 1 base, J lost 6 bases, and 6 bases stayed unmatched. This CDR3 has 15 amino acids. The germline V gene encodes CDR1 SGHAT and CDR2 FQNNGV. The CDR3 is CASSLVVGTGVEQYF. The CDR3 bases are TGTGCCAGCAGCTTAGTTGTCGGGACAGGGGTCGAGCAGTACTTC.

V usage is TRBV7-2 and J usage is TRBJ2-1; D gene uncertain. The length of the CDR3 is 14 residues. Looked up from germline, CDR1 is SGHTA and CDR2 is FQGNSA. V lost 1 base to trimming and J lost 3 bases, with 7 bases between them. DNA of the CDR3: TGTGCCAGCAGCTTAGAGCCTAACTACAATGAGCAGTTCTTC. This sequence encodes CASSLEPNYNEQFF.